This note documents a single TCR beta chain sequence. The authors' processing: How many nucleated cells were present was estimated from reference gene primer amplification. Produced via immunoSEQ multiplex PCR; TCRdb's table is partial and in-frame only. V, J and clone size derive from that table, while D and trimming were established from the DNA sequence. The table includes under 200,000 clones, 80% to 90% detected once. The germline V gene has CDR1 SGHRS and CDR2 YFSETQ. The CDR3 contains 14 residues. Trimming at V came to 2 bases and at J to 3 bases, leaving 2 bases not matched to a gene. This record comes from a study of blood T cell repertoires in COVID-19. On the study more broadly: Sites across the United States, Italy and Spain contributed samples from acute and convalescent COVID-19. PBMCs, B-cell-depleted T cells, or T cells were the source of the cDNA or gDNA that made up the material.

This chain connects TRBV5-1 to TRBJ2-5, with TRBD1 matching 9 bases. This clonotype originated in a man aged 60-69 years with acute or convalescent COVID-19. Sequencing input: peripheral blood. The CDR3 loop is CASSLTGGKETQYF. CDR3 in DNA: TGCGCCAGCAGCTTAACAGGGGGCAAAGAGACCCAGTACTTC.